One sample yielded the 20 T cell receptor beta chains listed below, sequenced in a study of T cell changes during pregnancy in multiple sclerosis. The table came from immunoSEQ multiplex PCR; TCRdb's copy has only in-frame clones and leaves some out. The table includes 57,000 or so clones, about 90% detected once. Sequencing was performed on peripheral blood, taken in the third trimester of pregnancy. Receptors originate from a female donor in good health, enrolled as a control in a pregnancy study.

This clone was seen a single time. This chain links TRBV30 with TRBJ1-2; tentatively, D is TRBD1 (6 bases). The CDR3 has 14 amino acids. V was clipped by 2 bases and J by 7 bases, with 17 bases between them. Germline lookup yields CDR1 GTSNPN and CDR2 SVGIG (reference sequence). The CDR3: CAWSPLGGAGGYTF. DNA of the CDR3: TGTGCCTGGAGTCCACTTGGGGGCGCAGGTGGCTACACCTTC.

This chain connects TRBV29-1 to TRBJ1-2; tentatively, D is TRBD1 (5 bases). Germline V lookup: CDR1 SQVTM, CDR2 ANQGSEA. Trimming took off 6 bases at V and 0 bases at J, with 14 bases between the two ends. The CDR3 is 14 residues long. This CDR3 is CSVRQDITNYGYTF. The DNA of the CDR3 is TGCAGCGTCCGCCAGGACATAACTAACTATGGCTACACCTTC. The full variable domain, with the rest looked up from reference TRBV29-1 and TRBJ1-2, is SAVISQKPSRDICQRGTSLTIQCQVDSQVTMMFWYRQQPGQSLTLIATANQGSEATYESGFVIDKFPISRPNLTFSTLTVSNMSPEDSSIYLCSVRQDITNYGYTFGSGTRLTVV.

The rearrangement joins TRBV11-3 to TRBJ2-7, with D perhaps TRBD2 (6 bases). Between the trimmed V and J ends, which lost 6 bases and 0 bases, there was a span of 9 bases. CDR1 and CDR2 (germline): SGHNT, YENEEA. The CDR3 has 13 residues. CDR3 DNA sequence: TGTGCCAGCAGAAGGAGGGACTCCTACGAGCAGTACTTC. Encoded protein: CASRRRDSYEQYF.

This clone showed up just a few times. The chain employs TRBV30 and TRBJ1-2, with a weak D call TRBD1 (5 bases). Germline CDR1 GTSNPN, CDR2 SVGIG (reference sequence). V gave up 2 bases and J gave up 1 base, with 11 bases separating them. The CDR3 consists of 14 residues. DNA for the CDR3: TGTGCCTGGAGTTGGGGCCGAAATAACTATGGCTACACCTTC. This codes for CAWSWGRNNYGYTF.

In DNA, the CDR3 is TGTGCCAGCAGCTTGGGGACAGCCGCCGGTGAGCCCCAGCATTTT. This codes for CASSLGTAAGEPQHF. J is TRBJ1-5 and V is TRBV5-5; TRBD1 is a possible D gene (6 bases). This CDR3 region has 15 residues. Germline CDR1 SGHKS, CDR2 YYEKEE (reference sequence). V was pared by 0 bases and J by 8 bases, with 15 bases between. Looking up the rest from reference TRBV5-5 and TRBJ1-5 gives the full variable domain: DAGVTQSPTHLIKTRGQQVTLRCSPISGHKSVSWYQQVLGQGPQFIFQYYEKEERGRGNFPDRFSARQFPNYSSELNVNALLLGDSALYLCASSLGTAAGEPQHFGDGTRLSIL.

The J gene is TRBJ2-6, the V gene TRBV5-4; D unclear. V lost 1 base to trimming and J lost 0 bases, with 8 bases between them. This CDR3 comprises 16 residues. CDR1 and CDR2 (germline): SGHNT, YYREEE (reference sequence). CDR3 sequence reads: CASSLPLSSGANVLTF. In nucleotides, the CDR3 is TGTGCCAGCAGCTTGCCTTTGAGCTCTGGGGCCAACGTCCTGACTTTC.

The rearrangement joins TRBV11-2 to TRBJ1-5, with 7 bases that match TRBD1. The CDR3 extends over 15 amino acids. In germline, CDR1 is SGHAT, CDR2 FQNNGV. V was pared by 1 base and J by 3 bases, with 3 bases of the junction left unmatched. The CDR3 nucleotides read TGTGCCAGCAGCTTAGGGGGACAGTTCAATCAGCCCCAGCATTTT. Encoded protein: CASSLGGQFNQPQHF. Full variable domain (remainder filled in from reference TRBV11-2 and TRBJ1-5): EAGVAQSPRYKIIEKRQSVAFWCNPISGHATLYWYQQILGQGPKLLIQFQNNGVVDDSQLPKDRFSAERLKGVDSTLKIQPAKLEDSAVYLCASSLGGQFNQPQHFGDGTRLSIL.

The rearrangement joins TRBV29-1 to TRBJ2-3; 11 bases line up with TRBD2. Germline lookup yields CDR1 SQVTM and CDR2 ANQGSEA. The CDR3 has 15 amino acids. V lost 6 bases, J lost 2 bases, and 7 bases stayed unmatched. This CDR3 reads CSVTTSGSYTDTQYF. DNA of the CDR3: TGCAGCGTCACCACTAGCGGGAGTTACACAGATACGCAGTATTTT.

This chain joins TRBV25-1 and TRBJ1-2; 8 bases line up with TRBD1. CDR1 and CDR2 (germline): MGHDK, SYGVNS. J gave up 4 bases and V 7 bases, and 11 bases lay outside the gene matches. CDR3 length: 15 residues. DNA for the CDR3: TGTGCCAGCACGGGACAGGCCACTTCCTTCTATGGCTACACCTTC. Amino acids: CASTGQATSFYGYTF.

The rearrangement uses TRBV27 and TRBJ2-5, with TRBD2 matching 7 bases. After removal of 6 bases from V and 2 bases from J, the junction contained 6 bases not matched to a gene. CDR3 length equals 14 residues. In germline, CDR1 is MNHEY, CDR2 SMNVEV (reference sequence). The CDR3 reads CASSSRGDQETQYF. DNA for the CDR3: TGTGCCAGCAGCAGCCGGGGGGATCAAGAGACCCAGTACTTC.

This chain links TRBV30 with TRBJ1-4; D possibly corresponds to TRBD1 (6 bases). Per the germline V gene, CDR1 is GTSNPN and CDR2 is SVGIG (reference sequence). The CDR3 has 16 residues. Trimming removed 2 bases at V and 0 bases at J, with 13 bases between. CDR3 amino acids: CAWSFRTVATNEKLFF. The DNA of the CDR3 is TGTGCCTGGAGTTTTCGGACAGTCGCAACTAATGAAAAACTGTTTTTT.

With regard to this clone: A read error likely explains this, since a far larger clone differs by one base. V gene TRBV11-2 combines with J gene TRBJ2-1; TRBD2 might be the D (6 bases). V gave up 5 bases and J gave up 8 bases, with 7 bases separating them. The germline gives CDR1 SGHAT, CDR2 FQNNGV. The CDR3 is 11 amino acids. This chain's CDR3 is CASSPGDEQFF. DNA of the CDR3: TGTGCCAGCAGCCCGGGGGATGAGCAGTTCTTC.

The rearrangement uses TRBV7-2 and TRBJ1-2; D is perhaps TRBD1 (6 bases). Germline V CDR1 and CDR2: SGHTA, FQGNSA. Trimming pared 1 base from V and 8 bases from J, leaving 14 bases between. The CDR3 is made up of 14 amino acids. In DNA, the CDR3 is TGTGCCAGCAGCTTAGAGGACAGCATACTCGGCTACACCTTC. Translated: CASSLEDSILGYTF.

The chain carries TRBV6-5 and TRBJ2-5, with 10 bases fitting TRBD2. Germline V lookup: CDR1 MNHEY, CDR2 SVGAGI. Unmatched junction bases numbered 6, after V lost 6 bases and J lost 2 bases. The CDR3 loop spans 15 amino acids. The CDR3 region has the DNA TGTGCCAGCAGCCTCCCGACTAGCGGGCAAGAGACCCAGTACTTC. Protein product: CASSLPTSGQETQYF.

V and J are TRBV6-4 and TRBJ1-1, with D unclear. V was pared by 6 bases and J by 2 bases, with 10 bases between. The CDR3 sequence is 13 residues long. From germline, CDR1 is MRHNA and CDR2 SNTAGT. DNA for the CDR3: TGTGCCAGCAGACACGAAAGAAACACTGAAGCTTTCTTT. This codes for CASRHERNTEAFF.

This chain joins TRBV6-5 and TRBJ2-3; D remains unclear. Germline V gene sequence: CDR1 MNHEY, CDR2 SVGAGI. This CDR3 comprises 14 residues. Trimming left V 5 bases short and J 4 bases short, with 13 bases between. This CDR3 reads CASSRQAWADTQYF. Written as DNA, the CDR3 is TGTGCCAGCAGTCGCCAGGCATGGGCAGATACGCAGTATTTT.

CDR3 residues: CAWSVAGGAYEQYF. The CDR3 DNA reads TGTGCCTGGAGTGTAGCGGGTGGGGCCTACGAGCAGTACTTC. The V and J genes are TRBV30 and TRBJ2-7, with D possibly being TRBD2 (6 bases). Per the germline V gene, CDR1 is GTSNPN and CDR2 is SVGIG (reference sequence). V gave up 0 bases and J gave up 2 bases, with 11 bases separating them. This CDR3 is built from 14 residues.

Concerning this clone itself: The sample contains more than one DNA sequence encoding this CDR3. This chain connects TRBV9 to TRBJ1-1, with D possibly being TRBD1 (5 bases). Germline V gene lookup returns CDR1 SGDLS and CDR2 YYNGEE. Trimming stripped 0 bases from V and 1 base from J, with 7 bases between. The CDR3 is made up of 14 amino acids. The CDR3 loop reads CASSVGRGNTEAFF. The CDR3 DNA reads TGTGCCAGCAGCGTAGGGAGGGGGAACACTGAAGCTTTCTTT.

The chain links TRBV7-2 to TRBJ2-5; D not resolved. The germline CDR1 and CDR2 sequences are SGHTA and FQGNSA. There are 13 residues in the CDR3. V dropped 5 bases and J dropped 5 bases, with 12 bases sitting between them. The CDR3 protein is CASSASQMETQYF. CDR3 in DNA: TGTGCCAGCAGCGCTAGTCAGATGGAGACCCAGTACTTC.

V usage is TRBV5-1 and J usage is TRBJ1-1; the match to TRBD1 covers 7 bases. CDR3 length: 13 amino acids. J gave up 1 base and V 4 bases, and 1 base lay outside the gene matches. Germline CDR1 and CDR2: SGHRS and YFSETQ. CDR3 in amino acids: CASSRDRNTEAFF. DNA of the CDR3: TGCGCCAGCAGCCGGGACAGGAACACTGAAGCTTTCTTT.